Below, 15 T cell receptor beta chains from the same sample are listed, as sequenced in a study of blood T cell repertoires in COVID-19. This table comes from immunoSEQ multiplex PCR, and its TCRdb copy is limited to in-frame clones, with some not included. This table holds approximately 200,000 clones, 70% to 90% found once. The sequencing input was peripheral blood. The origin of the receptors is a man in his forties or fifties who had recovered from COVID-19.

The chain combines TRBV5-1 with TRBJ2-3; D call uncertain. Germline loops: CDR1 SGHRS, CDR2 YFSETQ. The CDR3 extends over 12 amino acids. V was shortened by 3 bases and J by 8 bases, with 10 bases between the two germline ends. CDR3 nucleotide sequence: TGCGCCAGCAGCTCCCCGCCAGGTACGCAGTATTTT. The encoded protein is CASSSPPGTQYF.

This chain uses TRBV5-4 with TRBJ2-7; 8 bases map to TRBD1. The V and J ends lost 4 bases and 6 bases, in that order; junction bases with no gene match: 12. This CDR3 comprises 15 residues. Germline V gene data show CDR1 as SGHNT and CDR2 as YYREEE (reference sequence). The CDR3, as DNA: TGTGCCAGCAGCCCTGAACCGGGACAGGAATCCGAGCAGTACTTC. Translation gives CASSPEPGQESEQYF.

The table lists this clone with a count of one. J is TRBJ2-7 and V is TRBV28, with 15 bases lining up with TRBD2. Germline CDR1 and CDR2: MDHEN and SYDVKM. This CDR3 comprises 14 residues. V lost 3 bases, J lost 8 bases, and 2 bases stayed unmatched. The CDR3: CASSFGLAGGQQYF. The DNA of the CDR3 is TGTGCCAGCAGTTTTGGACTAGCGGGAGGGCAGCAGTACTTC.

This rearrangement joins TRBV19 to TRBJ2-1; TRBD2 is a possible D gene (6 bases). Per germline, CDR1 LNHDA and CDR2 SQIVND (reference sequence). Between the trimmed V and J ends, which lost 3 bases and 3 bases, there was a span of 12 bases. The CDR3 runs 15 residues. In DNA, the CDR3 is TGTGCCAGTAGTATTTCTAGCGCGAACTACAATGAGCAGTTCTTC. Translation: CASSISSANYNEQFF.

The gene calls are TRBV9 and TRBJ2-1; D perhaps matches TRBD2 (5 bases). V lost 4 bases and J 5 bases, leaving 13 bases between the germline ends. The CDR3 covers 14 residues. Per germline, CDR1 SGDLS and CDR2 YYNGEE. CDR3 nucleotide sequence: TGTGCCAGCAGCTCCTTCCGGGGAGACAATGAGCAGTTCTTC. The encoded protein is CASSSFRGDNEQFF.

The chain employs TRBV7-6 and TRBJ2-6, with 9 bases aligning to TRBD2. Germline values: CDR1 SGHVS, CDR2 FNYEAQ. CDR3 size: 18 residues. After removal of 3 bases from V and 3 bases from J, the junction contained 9 bases not matched to a gene. Here the CDR3 reads CASSFRPSGMSGANVLTF. In DNA, the CDR3 is TGTGCCAGCAGCTTTCGGCCTAGCGGGATGAGTGGGGCCAACGTCCTGACTTTC.

This clone was counted between two and nine times. The gene calls are TRBV5-1 and TRBJ2-3, with TRBD2 matching over 9 bases. Germline values: CDR1 SGHRS, CDR2 YFSETQ. This CDR3 comprises 15 residues. Germline trimming cut 0 bases from V and 4 bases from J; bases unmatched to any gene: 3. This chain's CDR3 is CASSLVAGGPDTQYF. For the CDR3, the DNA is TGCGCCAGCAGCTTGGTTGCGGGAGGGCCAGATACGCAGTATTTT.

This chain uses TRBV27 with TRBJ2-5; TRBD2 aligns across 16 bases. CDR3 length equals 19 residues. Per germline, CDR1 MNHEY and CDR2 SMNVEV (reference sequence). The ends lost 4 bases at V and 5 bases at J; junction bases unmatched: 13. This CDR3 reads CASSSPPGLAGGLGETQYF. CDR3 sequence (DNA): TGTGCCAGCAGTTCCCCCCCGGGACTAGCGGGGGGGTTGGGGGAGACCCAGTACTTC.

V and J are TRBV27 and TRBJ2-7; D remains ambiguous. In germline, CDR1 is MNHEY, CDR2 SMNVEV (reference sequence). CDR3 size: 12 residues. V lost 10 bases to trimming and J lost 0 bases, with 10 bases between them. The CDR3 sequence is CANLHSSYEQYF. The CDR3 DNA sequence: TGTGCCAACCTCCATAGCTCCTACGAGCAGTACTTC.

V and J are TRBV28 and TRBJ2-1, with TRBD2 matching 8 bases. Germline V gives CDR1 MDHEN, CDR2 SYDVKM. CDR3 length: 15 amino acids. V shed 7 bases, J shed 4 bases, and the junction held 9 bases outside the gene matches. The CDR3 DNA follows: TGTGCCAGCACCGGAGCGGGAGTGTGGTACAATGAGCAGTTCTTC. This encodes CASTGAGVWYNEQFF.

This clone has just a few counts. The rearrangement links TRBV6-5 to TRBJ1-1, with D possibly matching TRBD1 (6 bases). Germline CDR1 is MNHEY and CDR2 is SVGAGI. V was clipped by 6 bases and J by 1 base, with 15 bases between them. This CDR3 is built from 15 residues. The CDR3 region is CASRKRGQGNTEAFF. The DNA of the CDR3 is TGTGCCAGCAGGAAACGGGGACAAGGGAACACTGAAGCTTTCTTT.

This sequence joins TRBV6-1 and TRBJ2-7; 7 bases line up with TRBD2. CDR1 and CDR2 from the germline V gene are MNHNS and SASEGT. This CDR3 is built from 15 residues. Trimming cost V 0 bases and J 4 bases; bases outside gene matches: 6. CDR3 in amino acids: CASSEAYGGSYEQYF. DNA of the CDR3: TGTGCCAGCAGTGAAGCGTACGGGGGGTCTTACGAGCAGTACTTC.

The V gene is TRBV6-5, the J gene TRBJ2-7; 10 nucleotides agree with TRBD1. This CDR3 is 14 amino acids long. Germline CDR1 reads MNHEY; CDR2 reads SVGAGI. Trimming at V came to 6 bases and at J to 3 bases, leaving 5 bases not matched to a gene. The CDR3 is CASRTGTGDYEQYF. CDR3 DNA sequence: TGTGCCAGCAGGACGGGGACAGGGGACTACGAGCAGTACTTC.

The chain carries TRBV19 and TRBJ1-1; D is uncertain. The CDR3 has 13 amino acids. Trimming removed 7 bases from V and 6 bases from J, with 15 bases in between. The germline V gene encodes CDR1 LNHDA and CDR2 SQIVND (reference sequence). The CDR3 DNA sequence: TGTGCCAGTATTACACCAGACACCCCTGAAGCTTTCTTT. Protein: CASITPDTPEAFF.

J is TRBJ2-1 and V is TRBV9; D is perhaps TRBD1 (5 bases). Per germline, CDR1 SGDLS and CDR2 YYNGEE. This CDR3 contains 14 residues. V lost 3 bases, J lost 4 bases, and 11 bases lay in between. The CDR3 region has the DNA TGTGCCAGCAGCGCAGAAGACAGATACAATGAGCAGTTCTTC. Amino acid sequence: CASSAEDRYNEQFF.